This TCR beta chain is from a study of cytomegalovirus exposure and HLA in healthy donors (dated by TCRdb to about 2017). Background for the entire study: An earlier analysis of several hundred of the donors reported roughly 270 Gb of sequence data and 117 million unique TCR beta sequences from about 180 million T cells. An early release covering roughly 580 HLA-typed donors comprised about 300 gigabases of sequencing data and around 86 million unique TCR sequences. The genetic ancestry cluster associated with self-reported Caucasian donors included about four fifths of the 398 genotyped donors. The aim of the study was to test whether cataloging public T cell receptors could identify signatures of past pathogen exposure. The study profiled the T cell repertoires of hundreds of subjects by immunosequencing and related them to cytomegalovirus serostatus. Along with the approximately 670-subject first cohort, a separate validation cohort of over a hundred different subjects was used. The study combined high-throughput TCR immunosequencing, statistical association of individual TCRs with disease status, and machine learning to predict cytomegalovirus infection status. A later analysis re-analyzed previously published TCR beta repertoires from about 730 donors and added high-resolution HLA genotyping to study TCR occurrence patterns. Rather than drawing on any new phenotypic data, the later analysis identified candidate immune exposures from TCR beta sequences and the way those sequences occurred across donors. An earlier analysis of roughly 580 of the donors used high-throughput TCR beta sequencing to judge whether each TCR beta V gene segment behaved as functional or pseudogenic. Donor age, sex, ethnicity and CMV serostatus were compiled alongside the repertoire data. In a later genetic analysis, genome-wide SNP genotypes for about 55% of the roughly 700 donors were used, and that subset was treated as a discovery cohort. Every discovery cohort repertoire had been produced on one sequencing platform. HLA typing covered class I and class II loci at four-digit resolution. Typing coverage varied by locus: about 620-630 donors for A, B, C, DRB1 and DQB1; roughly 500 for DQA1; about 600 for DPA1; 450 to 480 for DPB1. Because of strong linkage in the cohort, five DR-DQ haplotypes were treated as single units for association and clustering. On average, roughly 240,000 unique TCR beta nucleotide sequences were sequenced per donor among a few hundred genotyped donors of the cohort, with roughly 18% of those sequences being non-productive. Broader findings and caveats from the paper: An association between a missense DCLRE1C variant and V-gene and J-gene trimming of TCR beta chains was found in a later genetic analysis and replicated in an independent cohort. Because the 87-base-pair reads could not distinguish some IMGT-functional V segments, including TRBV6-2 and TRBV6-3, those segments were excluded. In a later analysis, HLA-associated TCR beta chains showed more clonal expansion and lower generation probabilities than non-associated chains that were equally common. The presence/absence analyses assumed that sequencing depth was roughly uniform across donors, and that assumption may not be true. Because HLA typing was missing for some donors at each locus, association tests included only the typed subset. Compared with the roughly 710-donor mean, donors in an Asian-associated ancestry cluster had fewer N-insertions in productive TCRs, according to a later genetic analysis. Across donors, most TCR sequences were observed very rarely, whereas some public TCRs were present in many individuals. Because counts were too low, roughly 17 rarely observed V segments, including chromosome 9 orphons, were left out of the earlier analysis of a few hundred of the donors. A later analysis found that TCR association rates varied across HLA loci, with DRB1 alleles showing the most associated TCRs and HLA-C alleles the fewest. A further reported finding was that TCR beta sequences accurately predicted the HLA-A and HLA-B alleles for most subjects in the first cohort. CMV serostatus was the only immune exposure information available for the cohort. It was suggested by the authors that the approach could potentially be generalized to other disease states and immunological phenotypes. Assigning TCR associations to individual alleles was difficult when HLA alleles, especially DR and DQ, strongly co-occurred. Specific HLA alleles were associated with over 15,000 TCR beta sequences at a false discovery rate of 0.05 in a later analysis. Cytomegalovirus status was reported to be diagnosed by the classifier with high specificity and sensitivity in both the original and validation cohorts. In vitro tests confirmed that a few of the cytomegalovirus-associated TCR beta chains recognize cytomegalovirus antigens. The study listed 164 TCR beta chains as associated with cytomegalovirus. Most CMV-associated TCR beta chains appeared to be HLA-restricted in a later analysis, and the HLA associations seemed to be driven largely by CMV exposure. In this cohort, only TCR beta chains were sequenced, and detectable features were limited by the absence of alpha or paired-chain data. An earlier analysis of approximately 500 of the donors showed that most TCR beta V segments appeared in productive rearrangements either about 90% or about 30% of the time, which broadly matched IMGT annotations. Linkage disequilibrium might explain the correlated functional status among segregating V segments, but an unknown experimental factor could not be excluded. The sequencing pipeline was judged likely to have produced a cluster of highly shared sequence variants as a technical artifact. According to a later analysis, parvovirus B19, influenza, CMV and Epstein-Barr virus appeared linked to several top co-occurrence clusters.

This clone was seen just once. It lacks a known antigen. No much larger clonotype is one base removed from it; base qualities were not supplied. Library creation used the immunoSEQ multiplex PCR assay. The multiplex PCR relied on a mix of 60 forward primers for TCR Vbeta segments and 13 reverse primers for TCR Jbeta segments. The CDR3 region of rearranged TCR beta genes was amplified from genomic DNA with a multiplex PCR assay. The amplified TCR beta libraries were sequenced on the Illumina HiSeq System as 87-base-pair reads. The authors' analysis ran thus. A later analysis counted tens of millions of unique TCR beta chains across the 500 to 850 repertoires, and around 9.9 million of these chains were shared by at least two donors. Raw reads were error-corrected and collapsed into unique sequences with a nearest-neighbor algorithm that merged closely related sequences to remove PCR and sequencing errors. Alignment of CDR3 sequences to IMGT reference sequences was used to assign V, D and J gene segments. For a sequence to be retained, a match of at least six nucleotides was required to both a V gene segment and a J gene segment. Rearrangements were classified as productive when the CDR3 lacked stop codons and remained in frame with V and J, and all other rearrangements were classified as non-productive. CDR3 was defined according to IMGT convention as the region running from the second conserved V-encoded cysteine to the conserved J-encoded phenylalanine. The earlier analysis of some 580 of the donors excluded any sequence lacking an unambiguous match to a single V gene segment. In an earlier analysis of several hundred of the donors, a V segment was called functional when productive rearrangements were above 56.7%, and segregating when the standard deviation between donors exceeded 5%. To diagnose cytomegalovirus status from the catalog of TCR beta chain sequences, a statistical classification framework was built. In a later analysis, V and J genes were assigned by comparing TCR nucleotide sequences against IMGT/GENE-DB human TR gene sequences. The TCRdist pipeline was used in a later analysis to assign CDR3 sequences and most-parsimonious VDJ recombination scenarios. In a later analysis, each TCR beta chain was defined by its CDR3 amino acid sequence together with its V-gene family, and reads lacking a unique V-gene family were excluded. In a later analysis, 450 to 600 highly shared, low-generation-probability nucleotide sequences were removed to address suspected cross-contamination and a sequencing artifact. A later analysis calculated a clonal expansion index for each public chain from normalized within-repertoire ranks of inferred template counts. In a later analysis, generation probabilities were computed with a VDJ recombination model fitted to out-of-frame rearrangements, and the resulting probabilities were checked against IGoR. In a later analysis, TCR-TCR, TCR-HLA and TCR-CMV co-occurrence was scored with hypergeometric tests, and a repertoire-size bias correction was applied to TCR pairs. A later analysis estimated false discovery rates by permuting HLA or CMV assignments 20 times. In a later analysis, co-occurring TCRs were grouped with DBSCAN, and TCRdist sequence similarity was added when clustering was performed within HLA-allele-positive subsets. Repertoires with fewer than 30,000 or more than 120,000 public chains were left out of co-occurrence clustering, as were a handful of repertoires with anomalous nucleotide sharing. TCRdb limited this immuneACCESS table to in-frame rearrangements with V and J called. A share of clones is missing; checked studies link under half to unresolved V genes, and the rest is unexplained. V, J and clone size are those of that table, while D and trimming were read from the DNA. Counted in this sample were roughly 140,000 clones; around three fifths of them appeared once. Under 3% of the sample belongs to the ten largest clones.

Trimming takes 1 base from V and 7 bases from J, and the germline ends sit 11 bases apart. Via the germline V gene, CDR1 is SGHVS and CDR2 FNYEAQ. From its cysteine to its phenylalanine, the CDR3 spans 14 amino acids. The read is trimmed to its CDR3 DNA, 42 bases read in frame from base 1. In total, about 650 healthy bone marrow donors made up the cohort. All cohort members were sampled while nominally healthy, although unrecorded immune exposures were likely present. The donor was CMV seropositive and belonged to the group of around 300 seropositive cohort members. A peripheral blood sample was collected from each donor, and TCR beta sequencing was performed on peripheral blood mononuclear cells. The Qiagen DNeasy Blood Extraction Kit was used to extract genomic DNA from the blood cell samples.

Specimen: PBMCs. This chain joins TRBV7-6 to TRBJ1-5, and the D gene may be TRBD1, 6 bases matching. The TCR comes from a woman between 25 and 40 years old in good health and CMV-seropositive. The nucleotide sequence reads TGTGCCAGCAGCTTAGGGCCAGGGGACCAGCCCCAGCATTTT. Its protein reads: CASSLGPGDQPQHF.